What follows is one T cell receptor beta chain and its context. What antigen it recognizes has not been identified. No base quality information exists; no much larger clone differs at one position. One collaborating source in Seattle enrolled patients during active infection and followed them longitudinally through the course of disease. Collaborating institutions collected whole blood in K2EDTA tubes following their own protocols. For TCRbeta analysis, collaborator samples were shipped as frozen whole blood, as isolated PBMCs, or as DNA extracted from either sample type. The germline ends are 9 bases apart after V is trimmed by 3 bases and J by 0 bases. The CDR3, from cysteine to phenylalanine, totals 14 residues. Only the CDR3 DNA stays, 42 bases, in frame from base 1. CDR1 SGHNT and CDR2 YYREEE are derived from the germline V gene (reference sequence). This entry is derived from a study of blood T cell repertoires in COVID-19 (dated by TCRdb to 2020 to 2021). With regard to the full study: Collaborator samples came from the United States, Italy and Spain and covered acute and convalescent phases of COVID-19. The repertoires were released in a freely available public database intended as a resource for research on the immune response to SARS-CoV-2. HLA class I and class II types, where available, came from metadata supplied by the sample provider rather than from assay-based typing. The material from the prospective study consisted of cDNA or gDNA derived from T cells, B-cell-depleted T cells, or PBMCs. Subjects who had been exposed to COVID-19, were actively infected with it, or had recovered from it provided the deeply sampled blood TCRbeta repertoires that made up the dataset. The samples were drawn from two sources: the first 160 participants of the ongoing ImmuneRACE study, and over 1,000 subjects contributed by 6 global collaborators. A de-identified subject ID, COVID-19 status, age in years and sex were almost always included in the sample metadata. Study-wide findings and limitations: The amount of clinical and demographic metadata varied by source and participant and was provided uncurated.

TCRbeta CDR3 regions were amplified from genomic DNA by means of the immunoSEQ Assay, a bias-controlled multiplex PCR. The study's processing was this. Nucleated cell counts per sample were estimated from amplification of reference gene primers within the assay. To quantify the absolute abundance of each unique TCRbeta CDR3 rearrangement, sequence reads were collapsed and filtered. For each sample, productive Simpson clonality was calculated as the square root of Simpson's diversity index over productive rearrangements. Held by TCRdb, this immuneACCESS table contains in-frame sequences only and omits some clones. Under half of the omission traces to an unresolved V gene where checked; the cause of the rest is unknown. D and trimming were read from the DNA, whereas the V and J calls and clone size are those reported in that table. The sample data list about 170,000 clones, and around nine tenths of these were observed just once. The ten top clones hold 2% to 3% of the sample.

The specimen sequenced was peripheral blood. Rearrangement joined TRBV5-4 to TRBJ1-2; the D gene identity is not certain. The sequence was collected from a woman of 80 years or more with COVID-19, enrolled during active disease. CDR3 sequence: CASSSQQTNYGYTF. The DNA sequence follows: TGTGCCAGCAGCTCACAACAGACTAACTATGGCTACACCTTC.